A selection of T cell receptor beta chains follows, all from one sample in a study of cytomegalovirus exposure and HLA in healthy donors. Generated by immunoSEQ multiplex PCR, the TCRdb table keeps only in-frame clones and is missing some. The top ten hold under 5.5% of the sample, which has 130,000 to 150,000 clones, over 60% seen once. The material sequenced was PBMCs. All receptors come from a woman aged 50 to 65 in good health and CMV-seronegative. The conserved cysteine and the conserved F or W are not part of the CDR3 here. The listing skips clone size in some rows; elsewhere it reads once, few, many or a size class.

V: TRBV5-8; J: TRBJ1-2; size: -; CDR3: ASNLRQGGGYT
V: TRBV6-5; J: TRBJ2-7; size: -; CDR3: ASSYHVSGYEQY
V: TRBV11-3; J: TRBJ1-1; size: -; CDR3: ASSTRQGGPF
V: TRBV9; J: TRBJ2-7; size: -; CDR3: ASSVESMGQAPYEQY
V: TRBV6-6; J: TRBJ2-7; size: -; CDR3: ASSYLGQGAYEQY
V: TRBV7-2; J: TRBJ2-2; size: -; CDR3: ASSAYGGASPGELF
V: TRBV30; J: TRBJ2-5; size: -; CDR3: AWSVDHLTGETQY
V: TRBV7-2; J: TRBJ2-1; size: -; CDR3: ASSLARQREQF
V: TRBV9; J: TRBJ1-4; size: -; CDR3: ASSPGNSNEKLF
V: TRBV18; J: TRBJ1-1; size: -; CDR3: ASSPQTGVNTEAF
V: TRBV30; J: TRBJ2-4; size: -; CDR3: AWSFRDRVHIQY
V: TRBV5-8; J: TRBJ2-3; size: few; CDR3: ASSLRFTDTQY
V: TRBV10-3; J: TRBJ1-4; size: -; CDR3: ATTGGGRGEKLF
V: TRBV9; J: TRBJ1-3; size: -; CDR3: ASSETGSGNTIY
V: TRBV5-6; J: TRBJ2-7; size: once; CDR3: ASTLTGSYEQY
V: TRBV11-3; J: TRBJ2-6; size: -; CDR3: ASSLGTGLASVLT
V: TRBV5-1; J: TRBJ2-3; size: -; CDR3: ASSLANVGANTDTQY
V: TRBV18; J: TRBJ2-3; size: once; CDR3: ASSPPTGYQTDTQY
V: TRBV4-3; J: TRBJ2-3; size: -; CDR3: ASSQLDSTDTQY
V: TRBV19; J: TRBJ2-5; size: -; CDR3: ASSSRVFQETQY
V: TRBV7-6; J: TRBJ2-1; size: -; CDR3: ASSPLTGPLGNEQF
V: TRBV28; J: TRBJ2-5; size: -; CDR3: ASSPGHGGKTQY
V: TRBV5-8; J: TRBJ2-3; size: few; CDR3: ASSQLTIDTDTQY
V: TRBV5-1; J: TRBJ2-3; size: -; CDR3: ASGEPYATQY
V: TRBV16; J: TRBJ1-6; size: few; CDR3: ASSQDSVNSPLH
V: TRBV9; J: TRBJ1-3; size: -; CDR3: ASTRSNSGNTIY
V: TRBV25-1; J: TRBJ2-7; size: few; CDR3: ASSDTRQAYEQY
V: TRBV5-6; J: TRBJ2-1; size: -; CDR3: ASRYGLAGHNEQF
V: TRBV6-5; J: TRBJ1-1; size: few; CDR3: ASRERATNTEAF
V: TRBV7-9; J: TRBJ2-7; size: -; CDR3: ASSPSPGTGDSEQY
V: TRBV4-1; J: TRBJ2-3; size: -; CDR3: ASFGTEDDTQY
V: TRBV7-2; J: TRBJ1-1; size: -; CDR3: ASSLGSGGTEAF
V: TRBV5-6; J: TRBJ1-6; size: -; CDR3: ASSLALGQGLNSPLH
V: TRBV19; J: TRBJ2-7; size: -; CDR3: ASSFTGYEQY
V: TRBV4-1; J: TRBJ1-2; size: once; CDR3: ASSQDREFRGYT
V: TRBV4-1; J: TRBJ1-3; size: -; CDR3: ASSQDGGIGRGNTIY
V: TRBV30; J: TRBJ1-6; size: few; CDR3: AWLDSPYNSPLH
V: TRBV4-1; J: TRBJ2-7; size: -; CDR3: ASSQVVRVYPYEQY
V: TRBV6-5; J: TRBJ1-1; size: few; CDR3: ASSYSRSSTEAF
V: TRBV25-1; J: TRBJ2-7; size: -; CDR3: ASSDLGTGIYEQY
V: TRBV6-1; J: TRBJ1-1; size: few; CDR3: ASSEHPGLNTEAF
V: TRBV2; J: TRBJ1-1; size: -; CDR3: ASSEISQGAF
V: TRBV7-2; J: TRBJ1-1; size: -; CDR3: ASSFSPPGQHEAF
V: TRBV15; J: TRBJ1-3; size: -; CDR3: ATSRDPGVGNTIY
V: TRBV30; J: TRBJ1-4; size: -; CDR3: AWTPLRGTNEKLF
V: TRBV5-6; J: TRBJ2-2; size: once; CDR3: ASSSTGGPNTGELF
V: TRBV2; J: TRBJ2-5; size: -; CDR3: ASVIREGVETQY
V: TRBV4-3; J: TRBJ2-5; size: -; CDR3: ASSPQSGGPETQY
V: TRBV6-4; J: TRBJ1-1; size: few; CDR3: ASSEKLRTEAF
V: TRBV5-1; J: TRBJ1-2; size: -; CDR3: ASSAQQGLAYGYT
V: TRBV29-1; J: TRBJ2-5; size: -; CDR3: SVEQRGGHETQY
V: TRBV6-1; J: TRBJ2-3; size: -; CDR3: ASSRNRGLDTQY
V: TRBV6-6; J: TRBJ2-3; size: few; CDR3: ASSLAGGPADTQY
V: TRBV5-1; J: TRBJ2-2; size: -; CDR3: ASSLAGLDDAGELF